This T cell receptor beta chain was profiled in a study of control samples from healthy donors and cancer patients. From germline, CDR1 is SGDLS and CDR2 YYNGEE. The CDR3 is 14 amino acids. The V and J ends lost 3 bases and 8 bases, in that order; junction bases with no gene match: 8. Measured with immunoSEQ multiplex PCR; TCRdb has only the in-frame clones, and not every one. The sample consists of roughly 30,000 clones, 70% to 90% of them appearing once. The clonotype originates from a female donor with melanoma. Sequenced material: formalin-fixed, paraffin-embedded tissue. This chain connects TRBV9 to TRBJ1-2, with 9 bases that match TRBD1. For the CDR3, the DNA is TGTGCCAGCAGCGCCGGACAGGGGATGGTAGGCTACACCTTC. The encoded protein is CASSAGQGMVGYTF.